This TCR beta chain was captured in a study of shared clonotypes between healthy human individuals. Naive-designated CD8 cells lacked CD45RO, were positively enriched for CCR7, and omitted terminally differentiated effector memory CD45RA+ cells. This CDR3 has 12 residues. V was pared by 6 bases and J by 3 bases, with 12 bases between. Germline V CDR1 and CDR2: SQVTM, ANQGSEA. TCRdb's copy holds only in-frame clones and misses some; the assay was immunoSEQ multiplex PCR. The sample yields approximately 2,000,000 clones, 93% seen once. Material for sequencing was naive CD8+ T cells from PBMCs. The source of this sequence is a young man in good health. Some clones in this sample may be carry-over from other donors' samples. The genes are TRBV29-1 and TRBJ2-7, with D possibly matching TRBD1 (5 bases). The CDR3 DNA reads TGCAGCGTCTTAGGGGCTAGCTACGAGCAGTACTTC. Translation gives CSVLGASYEQYF.